This TCR beta chain was captured by sequencing in a study of blood T cell repertoires in COVID-19. Study-wide context: Donors in the United States, Italy and Spain gave samples during acute or convalescent COVID-19. PBMCs, B-cell-depleted T cells, or T cells were the source of the cDNA or gDNA that made up the material.

CDR3 size: 14 residues. Trimming shortened V by 4 bases and J by 4 bases, and 16 bases separated the two germline ends. The germline CDR1 and CDR2 sequences are SQVTM and ANQGSEA. In the authors' workflow: Amplification of reference gene primers was used by the study to estimate nucleated cell counts. TCRdb's table, derived via immunoSEQ multiplex PCR, lists solely in-frame clones and lacks some. For V, J and clone size, that table is used; D and trimming come from the DNA. Among roughly 250,000 clones listed, 88% were seen once. The sample comprised peripheral blood. The genes are TRBV29-1 and TRBJ1-2; tentatively, D is TRBD1 (6 bases). The receptor comes from a woman aged 30 to 39 with acute or convalescent COVID-19. The CDR3 reads CSVVGQGQVYGYTF. As DNA, the CDR3 is TGCAGCGTTGTAGGCCAGGGGCAGGTCTATGGCTACACCTTC.